The subject of this entry is one T cell receptor (beta chain). The V end lost 4 bases, the J end lost 5 bases, and 20 bases lay between the germline ends. From germline, CDR1 is SGHTA and CDR2 FQGNSA. This CDR3 has 16 residues. This entry is derived from a study of cytomegalovirus exposure and HLA in healthy donors. It was with 60 Vbeta and 13 Jbeta primers that the PCR ran. The table came from immunoSEQ multiplex PCR; TCRdb's copy has only in-frame clones and leaves some out. This table lists around 40,000 clones. This clonotype was sampled from a man aged 40-49 years in good health and CMV-seropositive. The rearrangement links TRBV7-2 to TRBJ2-5; the D gene is possibly TRBD1 (6 bases). Sequencing input: PBMCs. In DNA form, the CDR3 reads TGTGCCAGCAGCTCCGGCAGGTCAGGGCAGGGGGAGACCCAGTACTTC. It is translated as CASSSGRSGQGETQYF.